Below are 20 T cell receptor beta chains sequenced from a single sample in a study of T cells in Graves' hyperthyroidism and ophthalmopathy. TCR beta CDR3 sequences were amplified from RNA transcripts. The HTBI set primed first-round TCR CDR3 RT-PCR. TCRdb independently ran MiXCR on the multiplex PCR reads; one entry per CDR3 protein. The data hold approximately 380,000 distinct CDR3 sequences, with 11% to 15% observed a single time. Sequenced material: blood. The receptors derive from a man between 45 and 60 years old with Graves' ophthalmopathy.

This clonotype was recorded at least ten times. CDR3 protein: CASSLKGAPSYEQYF. The CDR3 DNA sequence: TGCGCCAGCAGCTTGAAGGGGGCTCCCTCCTACGAGCAGTACTTC. This chain joins TRBV5-1 and TRBJ2-7; 7 bases line up with TRBD1. The J segment lost 0 bases and the V segment lost 1 base, leaving 4 bases of the junction unmatched. The CDR3 has 15 residues. In germline, CDR1 is SGHRS, CDR2 YFSETQ.

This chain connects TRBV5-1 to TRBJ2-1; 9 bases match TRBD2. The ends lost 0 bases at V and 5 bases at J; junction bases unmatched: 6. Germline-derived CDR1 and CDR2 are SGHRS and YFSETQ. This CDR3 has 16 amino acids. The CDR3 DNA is TGCGCCAGCAGCTTGGTGGGGACTAGCAGCGACAATGAGCAGTTCTTC. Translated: CASSLVGTSSDNEQFF.

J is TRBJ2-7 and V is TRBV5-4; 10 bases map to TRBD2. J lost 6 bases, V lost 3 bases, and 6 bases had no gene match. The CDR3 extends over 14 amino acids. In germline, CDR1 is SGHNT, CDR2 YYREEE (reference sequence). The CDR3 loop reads CASSSKRGGREQYF. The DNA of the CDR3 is TGTGCCAGCAGCTCCAAGCGGGGGGGTCGCGAGCAGTACTTC. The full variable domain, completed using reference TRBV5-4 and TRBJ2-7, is ETGVTQSPTHLIKTRGQQVTLRCSSQSGHNTVSWYQQALGQGPQFIFQYYREEENGRGNFPPRFSGLQFPNYSSELNVNALELDDSALYLCASSSKRGGREQYFGPGTRLTVT.

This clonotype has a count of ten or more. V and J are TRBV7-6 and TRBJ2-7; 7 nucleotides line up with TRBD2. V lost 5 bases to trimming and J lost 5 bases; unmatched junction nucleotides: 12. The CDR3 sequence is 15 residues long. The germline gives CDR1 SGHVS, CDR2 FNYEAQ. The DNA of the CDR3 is TGTGCCAGCAGCACTGCCGGGGGGAACATCCACGAGCAGTACTTC. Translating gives CASSTAGGNIHEQYF.

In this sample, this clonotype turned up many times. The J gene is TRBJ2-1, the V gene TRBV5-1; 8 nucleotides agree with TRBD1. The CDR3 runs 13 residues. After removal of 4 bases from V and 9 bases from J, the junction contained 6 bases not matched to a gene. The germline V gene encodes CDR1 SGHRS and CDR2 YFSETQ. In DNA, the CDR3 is TGCGCCAGCAGCCGACGGACAGGGATTGAGCAGTTCTTC. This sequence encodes CASSRRTGIEQFF.

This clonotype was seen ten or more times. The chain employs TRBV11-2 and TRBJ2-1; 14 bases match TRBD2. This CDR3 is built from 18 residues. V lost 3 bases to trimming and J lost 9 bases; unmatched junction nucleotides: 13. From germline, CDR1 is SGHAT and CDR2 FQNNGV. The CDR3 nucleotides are TGTGCCAGCAGCTTTCTACGACTAGCGGGAGGGCCTTCCGGTGAGCAGTTCTTC. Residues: CASSFLRLAGGPSGEQFF.

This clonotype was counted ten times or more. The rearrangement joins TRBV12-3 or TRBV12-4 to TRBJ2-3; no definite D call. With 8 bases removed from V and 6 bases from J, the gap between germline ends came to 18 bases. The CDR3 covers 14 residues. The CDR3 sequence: CASGTRSRADTQYF. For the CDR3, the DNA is TGTGCCAGCGGTACCCGGTCTCGGGCGGATACGCAGTATTTT.

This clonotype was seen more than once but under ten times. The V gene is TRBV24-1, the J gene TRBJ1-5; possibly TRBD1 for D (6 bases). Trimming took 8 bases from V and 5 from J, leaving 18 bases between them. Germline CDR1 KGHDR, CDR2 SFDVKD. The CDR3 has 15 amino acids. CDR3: CATNNRQELDQPQHF. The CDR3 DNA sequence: TGTGCCACCAATAACAGACAGGAACTTGATCAGCCCCAGCATTTT.

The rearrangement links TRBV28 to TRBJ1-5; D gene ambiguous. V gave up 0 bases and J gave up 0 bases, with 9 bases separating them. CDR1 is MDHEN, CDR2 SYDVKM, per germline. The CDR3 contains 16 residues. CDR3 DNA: TGTGCCAGCAGTTTATGGGAAGGAAATAGCAATCAGCCCCAGCATTTT. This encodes CASSLWEGNSNQPQHF.

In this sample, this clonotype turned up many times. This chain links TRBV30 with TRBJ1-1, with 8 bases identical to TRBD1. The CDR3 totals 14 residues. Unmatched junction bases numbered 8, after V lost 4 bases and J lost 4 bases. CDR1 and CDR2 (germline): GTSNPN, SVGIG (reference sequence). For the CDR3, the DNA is TGTGCCTGGAATTTACAGGGGGGGGTCACTGAAGCTTTCTTT. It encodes CAWNLQGGVTEAFF.

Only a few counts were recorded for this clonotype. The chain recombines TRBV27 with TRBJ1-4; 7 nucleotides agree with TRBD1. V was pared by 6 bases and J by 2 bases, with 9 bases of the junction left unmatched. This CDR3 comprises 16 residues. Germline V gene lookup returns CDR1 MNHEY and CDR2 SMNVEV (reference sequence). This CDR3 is CASSTVTRGTNEKLFF. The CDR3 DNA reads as TGTGCCAGCAGCACGGTCACCAGGGGGACTAATGAAAAACTGTTTTTT.

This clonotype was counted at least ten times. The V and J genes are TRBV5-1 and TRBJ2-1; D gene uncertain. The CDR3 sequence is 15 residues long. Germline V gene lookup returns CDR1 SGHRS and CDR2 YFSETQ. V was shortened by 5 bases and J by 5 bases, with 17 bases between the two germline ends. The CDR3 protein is CASRALGRSDNEQFF. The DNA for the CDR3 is TGCGCCAGCAGGGCATTGGGCCGGTCAGACAATGAGCAGTTCTTC.

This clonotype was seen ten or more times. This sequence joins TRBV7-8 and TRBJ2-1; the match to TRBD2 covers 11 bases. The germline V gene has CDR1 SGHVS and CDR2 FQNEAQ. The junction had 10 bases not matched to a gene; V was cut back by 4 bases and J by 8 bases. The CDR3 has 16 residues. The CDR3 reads CASSSQLAGGPYEQFF. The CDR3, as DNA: TGTGCCAGCAGCTCACAATTAGCGGGAGGGCCGTATGAGCAGTTCTTC.

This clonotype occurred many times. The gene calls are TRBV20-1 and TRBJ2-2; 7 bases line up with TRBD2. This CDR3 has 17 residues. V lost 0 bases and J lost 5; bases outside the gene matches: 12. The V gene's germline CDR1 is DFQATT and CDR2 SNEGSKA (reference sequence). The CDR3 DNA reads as TGCAGTGCTAGAGATAGCACTTTCGGTAGCGGGACCGGGGAGCTGTTTTTT. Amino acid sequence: CSARDSTFGSGTGELFF.

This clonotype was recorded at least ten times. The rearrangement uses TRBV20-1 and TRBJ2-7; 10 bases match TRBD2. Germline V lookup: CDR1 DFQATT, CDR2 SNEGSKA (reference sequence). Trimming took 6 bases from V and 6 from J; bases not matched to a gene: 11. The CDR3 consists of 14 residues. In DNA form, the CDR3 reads TGCAGTGCGTTGGGGGCTAGCGGGAGACCCGAGCAGTACTTC. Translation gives CSALGASGRPEQYF.

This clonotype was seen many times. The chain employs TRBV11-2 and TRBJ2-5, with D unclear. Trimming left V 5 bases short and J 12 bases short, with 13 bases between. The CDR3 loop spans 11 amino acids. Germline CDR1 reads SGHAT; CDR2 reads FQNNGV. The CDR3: CASSGDLEKYF. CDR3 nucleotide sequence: TGTGCCAGCAGCGGGGATCTAGAAAAGTACTTC.

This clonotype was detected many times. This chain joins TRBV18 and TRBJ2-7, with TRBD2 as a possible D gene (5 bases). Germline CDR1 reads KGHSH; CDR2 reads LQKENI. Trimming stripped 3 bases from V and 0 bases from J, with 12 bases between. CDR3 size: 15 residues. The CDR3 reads CASSPQTGSSYEQYF. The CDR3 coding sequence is TGTGCCAGCTCACCCCAGACGGGGAGCTCCTACGAGCAGTACTTC.

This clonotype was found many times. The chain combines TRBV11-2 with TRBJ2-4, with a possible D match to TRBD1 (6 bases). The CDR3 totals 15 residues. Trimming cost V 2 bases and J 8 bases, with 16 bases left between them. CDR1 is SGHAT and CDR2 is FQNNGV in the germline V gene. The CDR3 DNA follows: TGTGCCAGCAGCTTATCCGTACAGGGTAATCACATTCAGTACTTC. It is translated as CASSLSVQGNHIQYF.

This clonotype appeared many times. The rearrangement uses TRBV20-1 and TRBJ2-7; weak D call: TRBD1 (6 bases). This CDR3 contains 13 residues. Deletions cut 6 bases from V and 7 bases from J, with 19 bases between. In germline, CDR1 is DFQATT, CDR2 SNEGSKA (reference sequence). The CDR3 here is CSAPDRSLGEQYF. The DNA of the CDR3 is TGCAGTGCCCCGGACAGATCCCTGGGGGAGCAGTACTTC.

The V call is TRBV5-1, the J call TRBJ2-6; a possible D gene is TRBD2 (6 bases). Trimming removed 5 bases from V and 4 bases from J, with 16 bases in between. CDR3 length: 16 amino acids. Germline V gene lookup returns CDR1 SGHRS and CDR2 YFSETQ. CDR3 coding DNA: TGCGCCAGCAGTACTGGAGGGGTCTCCGGGGCCAACGTCCTGACTTTC. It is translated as CASSTGGVSGANVLTF. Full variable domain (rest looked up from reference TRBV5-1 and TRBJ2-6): KAGVTQTPRYLIKTRGQQVTLSCSPISGHRSVSWYQQTPGQGLQFLFEYFSETQRNKGNFPGRFSGRQFSNSRSEMNVSTLELGDSALYLCASSTGGVSGANVLTFGAGSRLTVL.